This T cell receptor (beta chain) was documented in a study of T cell responses to AZD1222 COVID-19 vaccine. Findings of the study overall: Baseline testing showed seropositivity in only a handful of AZD1222 recipients.

The germline V gene encodes CDR1 LNHDA and CDR2 SQIVND (reference sequence). There are 15 residues in the CDR3. V lost 6 bases, J lost 5 bases, and 11 bases stayed unmatched. The data were produced by immunoSEQ multiplex PCR, yet TCRdb's version contains in-frame clones alone and is incomplete. The repertoire holds about 120,000 clones, with about 88% as singletons. Comments on this clone: The target antigen is unknown.

The clonotype originates from an adult in good health. Sample: peripheral blood, taken on day 0 of MenACWY control vaccination. The rearrangement uses TRBV19 and TRBJ2-7, with TRBD2 matching over 9 bases. The CDR3 DNA is TGTGCCAGTAGAGTAAGAGCGGGAGGTATCAACGAGCAGTACTTC. It codes for CASRVRAGGINEQYF. Drawing the rest from reference TRBV19 and TRBJ2-7, the complete variable domain is DGGITQSPKYLFRKEGQNVTLSCEQNLNHDAMYWYRQDPGQGLRLIYYSQIVNDFQKGDIAEGYSVSREKKESFPLTVTSAQKNPTAFYLCASRVRAGGINEQYFGPGTRLTVT.